What follows are 27 T cell receptor beta chains derived from one specimen sequenced in a study of T cell responses to AZD1222 COVID-19 vaccine. The repertoire was sequenced with immunoSEQ multiplex PCR; TCRdb's copy has only in-frame clones and lacks some. The sample yields 80,000 to 90,000 clones, 85% to 90% seen once. The material sequenced was peripheral blood, taken 28 days after the second AZD1222 dose. All receptors come from an adult who received the AZD1222 COVID-19 vaccine.

The rearrangement links TRBV6-5 to TRBJ2-3, with D possibly being TRBD1 or TRBD2 (5 bases each). V was pared by 8 bases and J by 3 bases, with 15 bases between. The germline V gene has CDR1 MNHEY and CDR2 SVGAGI. This CDR3 has 14 amino acids. The CDR3 is CASGWGISTDTQYF. DNA of the CDR3: TGTGCCAGCGGGTGGGGGATTTCAACAGATACGCAGTATTTT.

CDR3 in amino acids: CASSLGSPHSGNTIYF. The CDR3 DNA reads as TGTGCCAGCAGCTTGGGGTCCCCTCACTCTGGAAACACCATATATTTT. The chain carries TRBV5-4 and TRBJ1-3; no reliable D call. Germline V CDR1 and CDR2: SGHNT, YYREEE (reference sequence). V was shortened by 0 bases and J by 0 bases, with 10 bases between the two germline ends. The CDR3 has 16 amino acids.

This chain uses TRBV29-1 with TRBJ2-3, with 8 nucleotides matching TRBD2. The CDR3 runs to 16 residues. J gave up 6 bases and V 0 bases, and 11 bases lay outside the gene matches. Germline V gene lookup returns CDR1 SQVTM and CDR2 ANQGSEA. This CDR3 is CSVEDYRAGARDTQYF. The CDR3 DNA follows: TGCAGCGTTGAAGATTACCGAGCGGGGGCCAGGGATACGCAGTATTTT.

The rearrangement links TRBV6-5 to TRBJ1-1; unclear D gene. The CDR3 has 15 residues. The germline gives CDR1 MNHEY, CDR2 SVGAGI. Trimming removed 6 bases from V and 6 bases from J, with 20 bases in between. The CDR3 sequence is CASRPAGAEGSEAFF. In nucleotides, the CDR3 is TGTGCCAGCAGGCCCGCGGGAGCCGAGGGCTCTGAAGCTTTCTTT.

The chain combines TRBV7-9 with TRBJ1-1, with D unresolved. CDR3 length: 13 residues. Germline-derived CDR1 and CDR2 are SEHNR and FQNEAQ (reference sequence). The V end was cut by 5 bases, the J end by 8 bases, with 15 bases between. The CDR3: CASSPRAETEAFF. DNA of the CDR3: TGTGCCAGCAGCCCCCGGGCCGAGACAGAAGCTTTCTTT.

J is TRBJ1-1 and V is TRBV7-9; D gene ambiguous. Per germline, CDR1 SEHNR and CDR2 FQNEAQ (reference sequence). Trimming stripped 5 bases from V and 2 bases from J, with 18 bases between. CDR3 length: 16 amino acids. CDR3 in DNA: TGTGCCAGCAGCCCAAGTGGTTGGCGCCCAAACACTGAAGCTTTCTTT. As protein: CASSPSGWRPNTEAFF.

The chain's CDR3 is CASSFRGGLNIQYF. The CDR3 DNA sequence: TGTGCCAGCAGTTTCCGGGGGGGCTTGAACATTCAGTACTTC. This chain joins TRBV27 and TRBJ2-4; 8 bases are a match to TRBD2. Losses at the gene ends were 3 bases for V and 7 bases for J; bases not matched to a gene: 5. CDR3 length equals 14 residues. Germline CDR1 and CDR2: MNHEY and SMNVEV (reference sequence).

J is TRBJ1-1 and V is TRBV9; D is unresolved. In germline, CDR1 is SGDLS, CDR2 YYNGEE. The CDR3 is made up of 15 amino acids. Trimming pared 6 bases from V and 0 bases from J, leaving 15 bases between. CDR3 coding DNA: TGTGCCAGCAATCTCGTCGGCGGGGTGAACACTGAAGCTTTCTTT. Its protein is CASNLVGGVNTEAFF.

This clone was observed once. This sequence joins TRBV27 and TRBJ2-3; D perhaps matches TRBD2 (6 bases). Germline V gives CDR1 MNHEY, CDR2 SMNVEV (reference sequence). This CDR3 contains 15 residues. Trimming took 5 bases from V and 6 from J, leaving 18 bases between them. The CDR3 is CASSPRNLGRDTQYF. Written as DNA, the CDR3 is TGTGCCAGCAGTCCCCGAAATTTGGGGAGGGATACGCAGTATTTT.

J is TRBJ1-1 and V is TRBV3-1 (or the pseudogene TRBV3-2), with a possible D match to TRBD1 (5 bases). V was shortened by 0 bases and J by 0 bases, with 8 bases between the two germline ends. The V gene's germline CDR1 is LGHDT and CDR2 YNNKEL (reference sequence). The CDR3 totals 15 residues. The CDR3 region has the DNA TGTGCCAGCAGCCAAGAATGGGGGATGAACACTGAAGCTTTCTTT. It translates to CASSQEWGMNTEAFF.

The chain recombines TRBV29-1 with TRBJ1-1, with a weak D call TRBD1 (5 bases). CDR3 length: 15 residues. Trimming took off 3 bases at V and 5 bases at J, with 19 bases between the two ends. Germline values: CDR1 SQVTM, CDR2 ANQGSEA. CDR3 nucleotide sequence: TGCAGCGTTGAGTATGCCCCGGGGGGGAGGACTGAAGCTTTCTTT. This translates into CSVEYAPGGRTEAFF.

For this clone: This specimen includes other DNA sequences encoding the same CDR3. The rearrangement joins TRBV18 to TRBJ1-1; no definite D call. This CDR3 is built from 14 residues. The V gene's germline CDR1 is KGHSH and CDR2 LQKENI. Trimming left V 3 bases short and J 1 base short, with 9 bases between. As DNA, the CDR3 is TGTGCCAGCTCACCGATCGGAGCGAACACTGAAGCTTTCTTT. It specifies CASSPIGANTEAFF.

The rearrangement uses TRBV5-1 and TRBJ2-2; D is perhaps TRBD1 or TRBD2 (5 bases each). The CDR3 has 17 amino acids. From germline, CDR1 is SGHRS and CDR2 YFSETQ. Trimming left V 4 bases short and J 1 base short, with 17 bases between. This CDR3 reads CASSRWTGALNTGELFF. The CDR3 DNA is TGCGCCAGCAGCCGGTGGACCGGGGCACTGAACACCGGGGAGCTGTTTTTT. Full variable domain (outside the CDR3, taken from reference TRBV5-1 and TRBJ2-2): KAGVTQTPRYLIKTRGQQVTLSCSPISGHRSVSWYQQTPGQGLQFLFEYFSETQRNKGNFPGRFSGRQFSNSRSEMNVSTLELGDSALYLCASSRWTGALNTGELFFGEGSRLTVL.

The chain joins TRBV6-5 to TRBJ2-1; 14 bases line up with TRBD2. The germline V gene encodes CDR1 MNHEY and CDR2 SVGAGI. This CDR3 contains 15 residues. The V gene end was trimmed by 6 bases and the J gene end by 7 bases; junction bases not matched to a gene: 5. The CDR3 protein is CASSPGTSGGNEQFF. DNA of the CDR3: TGTGCCAGCAGCCCCGGGACTAGCGGGGGAAATGAGCAGTTCTTC.

The V call is TRBV5-4, the J call TRBJ1-2; D remains unclear. The V end lost 0 bases, the J end lost 4 bases, and 13 bases lay between the germline ends. This CDR3 spans 15 amino acids. Per germline, CDR1 SGHNT and CDR2 YYREEE (reference sequence). CDR3 nucleotides: TGTGCCAGCAGCTTGGTATCCCGGAACCCCTATGGCTACACCTTC. It specifies CASSLVSRNPYGYTF.

In DNA form, the CDR3 reads TGTGCCAGCAGTCCCACTCTTCAGGGCCCCTATGGCTACACCTTC. Its protein product is CASSPTLQGPYGYTF. The gene calls are TRBV6-2 or TRBV6-3 and TRBJ1-2, with TRBD1 as a possible D gene (5 bases). Germline loops: CDR1 MNHEY, CDR2 SVGEGT. Deletions cut 5 bases from V and 4 bases from J, with 17 bases between. This CDR3 is built from 15 residues.

The V and J genes are TRBV7-6 and TRBJ1-1; TRBD1 aligns across 8 bases. V lost 5 bases, J lost 1 base, and 18 bases stayed unmatched. The CDR3 length is 19 residues. CDR1 is SGHVS and CDR2 is FNYEAQ in the germline V gene. The CDR3 protein is CASSLREGTGRMENTEAFF. The CDR3 nucleotides read TGTGCCAGCAGCCTAAGGGAGGGGACAGGTAGGATGGAGAACACTGAAGCTTTCTTT.

The chain employs TRBV6-5 and TRBJ1-1; D might be TRBD1 (5 bases). The V end lost 5 bases, the J end lost 4 bases, and 14 bases lay between the germline ends. This CDR3 region has 14 residues. The germline CDR1 and CDR2 sequences are MNHEY and SVGAGI. The CDR3 here is CASSPPGGVTEAFF. The CDR3 bases are TGTGCCAGCAGTCCCCCGGGGGGGGTCACTGAAGCTTTCTTT.

This clone was seen a few times. The rearrangement links TRBV11-2 to TRBJ2-7; D may be TRBD1 (6 bases). Germline CDR1 is SGHAT and CDR2 is FQNNGV. With 5 bases removed from V and 6 bases from J, the gap between germline ends came to 20 bases. The CDR3 has 15 residues. CDR3 residues: CASSPSRVQGGEQYF. In DNA form, the CDR3 reads TGTGCCAGCAGCCCAAGCCGCGTACAGGGCGGCGAGCAGTACTTC.

The chain joins TRBV4-1 to TRBJ1-2; the D gene is possibly TRBD1 (5 bases). The ends were cut back, 4 bases at V and 6 bases at J, with 12 bases in the middle. Germline-derived CDR1 and CDR2 are MGHRA and YSYEKL. This CDR3 is 13 amino acids long. CDR3 residues: CASSLPGLDGYTF. The CDR3 DNA reads as TGCGCCAGCAGCCTCCCGGGGCTCGATGGCTACACCTTC.

The chain combines TRBV5-1 with TRBJ1-1; possibly TRBD1 for D (5 bases). Trimming shortened V by 4 bases and J by 1 base, and 11 bases separated the two germline ends. This CDR3 is built from 14 residues. The germline CDR1 and CDR2 sequences are SGHRS and YFSETQ. The CDR3 is CASSPGPSNTEAFF. The CDR3 DNA sequence: TGCGCCAGCAGCCCGGGACCCTCGAACACTGAAGCTTTCTTT.

This clone was recorded only once. The genes are TRBV6-5 and TRBJ2-4; 10 positions agree with TRBD1. Trimming took 6 bases from V and 1 from J; bases not matched to a gene: 3. Germline CDR1 reads MNHEY; CDR2 reads SVGAGI. The CDR3 is made up of 15 amino acids. CDR3 coding DNA: TGTGCCAGCAGCGAGGACAGGGGGGCCAAAAACATTCAGTACTTC. This sequence encodes CASSEDRGAKNIQYF.

V is TRBV2 and J is TRBJ1-5; D is possibly TRBD1 (6 bases). Germline V CDR1 and CDR2: SNHLY, FYNNEI. The CDR3 loop spans 13 amino acids. V lost 7 bases, J lost 4 bases, and 11 bases lay in between. The CDR3 region is CASMGGPNQPQHF. The CDR3, as DNA: TGTGCCAGCATGGGGGGCCCTAATCAGCCCCAGCATTTT.

V is TRBV18 and J is TRBJ2-2, with unresolved D. Trimming left V 4 bases short and J 3 bases short, with 3 bases between. The germline CDR1 and CDR2 sequences are KGHSH and LQKENI. The CDR3 extends over 12 amino acids. DNA for the CDR3: TGTGCCAGCTCACTTTACACCGGGGAGCTGTTTTTT. It yields the protein CASSLYTGELFF.

This rearrangement joins TRBV2 to TRBJ1-5; 8 bases are a match to TRBD1. Germline values: CDR1 SNHLY, CDR2 FYNNEI. This CDR3 is built from 13 residues. The ends lost 6 bases at V and 5 bases at J; junction bases unmatched: 3. The CDR3 reads CASREQGDQPQHF. The CDR3 bases are TGTGCCAGCAGAGAACAGGGGGATCAGCCCCAGCATTTT.

The V gene is TRBV5-1, the J gene TRBJ1-5; D remains unclear. The CDR3 contains 15 residues. Germline V lookup: CDR1 SGHRS, CDR2 YFSETQ. V lost 4 bases to trimming and J lost 2 bases, with 13 bases between them. CDR3 sequence (DNA): TGCGCCAGCAGCCTAGACGGCGGGGGCAATCAGCCCCAGCATTTT. Encoded protein: CASSLDGGGNQPQHF.

The V call is TRBV6-2 or TRBV6-3, the J call TRBJ2-7, with D perhaps matching TRBD2 (6 bases). The ends were cut back, 6 bases at V and 4 bases at J, with 16 bases in the middle. Germline V CDR1 and CDR2: MNHEY, SVGEGT. CDR3 size: 14 residues. CDR3 DNA sequence: TGTGCCAGCAGCCTTAGCGGCTCCCTTTACGAGCAGTACTTC. Protein sequence: CASSLSGSLYEQYF.